The 5 T cell receptor beta chains presented below share a single source sample, sequenced in a study of T cells in Graves' hyperthyroidism and ophthalmopathy. Amplification yielded TCR beta CDR3 regions, with RNA transcripts as the source. First-round RT-PCR with HTBI primers amplified the TCR CDR3 region. TCRdb reanalysed the multiplex PCR reads using MiXCR and keeps one entry per CDR3 protein. The repertoire holds around 500,000 distinct CDR3 sequences, with approximately 15% as singletons. The material sequenced was blood. These receptors originate from a woman aged 35 to 49 with Graves' hyperthyroidism.

This clonotype was seen many times. The J gene is TRBJ2-7, the V gene TRBV5-1; D remains unclear. This CDR3 contains 16 residues. Per the germline V gene, CDR1 is SGHRS and CDR2 is YFSETQ. V gave up 0 bases and J gave up 0 bases, with 13 bases separating them. The CDR3 loop is CASSLGGSIYSYEQYF. DNA for the CDR3: TGCGCCAGCAGCTTGGGAGGCAGTATTTACTCCTACGAGCAGTACTTC.

The rearrangement joins TRBV7-9 to TRBJ2-5; tentative D call: TRBD2 (6 bases). The CDR3 runs 16 residues. Trimming shortened V by 7 bases and J by 1 base, and 19 bases separated the two germline ends. The germline CDR1 and CDR2 sequences are SEHNR and FQNEAQ (reference sequence). CDR3: CASIPEWLSGQETQYF. DNA for the CDR3: TGTGCCAGCATCCCTGAGTGGCTTAGCGGCCAAGAGACCCAGTACTTC.

In its sample, this clonotype was seen many times. V gene TRBV10-3 combines with J gene TRBJ2-3; 9 bases map to TRBD2. Germline V lookup: CDR1 ENHRY, CDR2 SYGVKD. With V trimmed by 2 bases and J by 3 bases, 3 bases remained unmatched. This CDR3 contains 15 residues. CDR3 loop: CAISEASGMTDTQYF. The CDR3 bases are TGTGCCATCAGTGAGGCTAGCGGGATGACAGATACGCAGTATTTT.

This clonotype was counted a few times. This chain joins TRBV24-1 and TRBJ2-5; tentative D call: TRBD2 (6 bases). Germline V CDR1 and CDR2: KGHDR, SFDVKD. Trimming shortened V by 3 bases and J by 3 bases, and 10 bases separated the two germline ends. The CDR3 contains 14 residues. DNA for the CDR3: TGTGCCACCAGTGATAGGGGACTCAAAGAGACCCAGTACTTC. Amino acids: CATSDRGLKETQYF.

The rearrangement uses TRBV2 and TRBJ1-2; 7 bases line up with TRBD1. The length of the CDR3 is 13 residues. Germline trimming cut 7 bases from V and 4 bases from J; bases unmatched to any gene: 6. Germline lookup yields CDR1 SNHLY and CDR2 FYNNEI. Here the CDR3 reads CASTRDSFYGYTF. The CDR3 DNA sequence: TGTGCCAGCACCCGGGACAGCTTCTATGGCTACACCTTC. Variable domain in full (rest from reference TRBV2 and TRBJ1-2): EPEVTQTPSHQVTQMGQEVILRCVPISNHLYFYWYRQILGQKVEFLVSFYNNEISEKSEIFDDQFSVERPDGSNFTLKIRSTKLEDSAMYFCASTRDSFYGYTFGSGTRLTVV.